Listed below are T cell receptor beta chains from one sample, sequenced in a study of blood T cell repertoires in COVID-19. The data were produced by immunoSEQ multiplex PCR, yet TCRdb's version contains in-frame clones alone and is incomplete. The profile covers under 200,000 clones, with approximately 85% appearing a single time and 8% to 8.5% taken by the ten largest. Sequencing was performed on peripheral blood. All receptors come from a woman in her fifties or sixties with COVID-19, enrolled during active disease. Each CDR3 is given with its conserved first and last residue. A D gene is named only where the DNA matches it firmly. Clone size is stated in some rows and not others, as once, few, many or a class when expanded.

V,size,D,J,CDR3,DNA
TRBV9,NA,TRBD1,TRBJ1-2,CASSVGVGTGGNYGYTF,TGTGCCAGCAGCGTAGGTGTCGGGACAGGGGGCAACTATGGCTACACCTTC
TRBV30,NA,NA,TRBJ2-6,CAWSVGRVGPGANVLTF,TGTGCCTGGAGTGTTGGCAGGGTGGGGCCTGGGGCCAACGTCCTGACTTTC
TRBV7-9,NA,NA,TRBJ2-5,CASSSGLPYQETQYF,TGTGCCAGCAGCTCCGGACTGCCGTACCAAGAGACCCAGTACTTC
TRBV7-3,NA,NA,TRBJ2-5,CASSPLGAGETQYF,TGTGCCAGCAGCCCGTTGGGGGCGGGAGAGACCCAGTACTTC
TRBV6-6,few,TRBD1,TRBJ2-2,CASSRSGTGDSSGELFF,TGTGCCAGCAGTCGATCCGGGACAGGGGATTCATCCGGGGAGCTGTTTTTT
TRBV6-5,NA,NA,TRBJ1-1,CASSPETGAAGEAFF,TGTGCCAGCAGTCCCGAGACAGGCGCTGCGGGTGAAGCTTTCTTT
TRBV5-5,NA,NA,TRBJ2-3,CASSREDTQYF,TGTGCCAGCAGTCGGGAGGATACGCAGTATTTT
TRBV28,NA,TRBD1,TRBJ1-5,CASSLGLRGRVYQPQHF,TGTGCCAGCAGTTTAGGTTTAAGGGGGCGTGTTTATCAGCCCCAGCATTTT
TRBV29-1,few,TRBD2,TRBJ2-3,CSAPPSGGDTQYF,TGCAGCGCTCCCCCTAGCGGGGGGGATACGCAGTATTTT
TRBV6-4,few,TRBD2,TRBJ2-3,CASSVSGGATDTQYF,TGTGCCAGCAGTGTGAGCGGGGGGGCTACAGATACGCAGTATTTT
TRBV2,NA,NA,TRBJ2-7,CASSDGGAAYEQYF,TGTGCCAGCAGTGATGGGGGGGCCGCCTACGAGCAGTACTTC
TRBV6-1,once,NA,TRBJ2-2,CASSEYRAGELFF,TGTGCCAGCAGTGAATATCGAGCCGGGGAGCTGTTTTTT
TRBV7-2,NA,NA,TRBJ2-1,CASSSKAGWGNEQFF,TGTGCCAGCAGCTCCAAGGCGGGGTGGGGCAATGAGCAGTTCTTC
TRBV5-6,NA,NA,TRBJ2-2,CASSLGGLIYTGELFF,TGTGCCAGCAGCTTAGGCGGTCTGATTTACACCGGGGAGCTGTTTTTT
TRBV2,many,NA,TRBJ1-4,CASRGAGGGEKLFF,TGTGCCAGCAGGGGGGCAGGTGGGGGTGAAAAACTGTTTTTT
TRBV5-1,once,TRBD2,TRBJ2-1,CASSLAPRGSGSAEQFF,TGCGCCAGCAGCTTGGCCCCTCGGGGTAGCGGGAGCGCTGAGCAGTTCTTC
TRBV30,NA,NA,TRBJ1-4,CAWTRQGHATNEKLFF,TGTGCCTGGACAAGGCAGGGACATGCAACTAATGAAAAACTGTTTTTT
TRBV5-1,NA,TRBD2,TRBJ2-3,CASKGSGGSTDTQYF,TGCGCCAGTAAAGGGAGCGGGGGGAGCACAGATACGCAGTATTTT
TRBV11-1,once,TRBD1,TRBJ1-2,CASSKDRGYYGYTF,TGTGCCAGCAGCAAGGACAGGGGGTATTATGGCTACACCTTC
TRBV21-1,NA,NA,TRBJ1-6,CASSKGGLDNSPLHF,TGTGCCAGCAGCAAGGGAGGATTAGATAATTCACCCCTCCACTTT
TRBV7-7,NA,NA,TRBJ2-5,CASSPTQQPRETQYF,TGTGCTAGCAGCCCCACCCAACAGCCGCGAGAGACCCAGTACTTC
TRBV9,NA,NA,TRBJ1-3,CASSVGPTGTLGNTIYF,TGTGCCAGCAGCGTAGGGCCCACAGGGACCCTGGGAAACACCATATATTTT
TRBV7-2,NA,TRBD2,TRBJ2-1,CASLRTSGSVGYNEQFF,TGTGCCAGCCTACGGACTAGCGGATCAGTTGGCTACAATGAGCAGTTCTTC
TRBV5-1,NA,NA,TRBJ1-1,CASSLEGVITEAFF,TGCGCCAGCAGCTTGGAGGGGGTGATCACTGAAGCTTTCTTT
TRBV20-1,NA,NA,TRBJ1-2,CSARTGREQYF,TGCAGTGCTAGAACGGGACGGGAGCAATACTTC
TRBV7-2,few,TRBD2,TRBJ2-2,CASSLSLAGGYSGELFF,TGTGCCAGCAGCTTATCACTAGCGGGAGGCTACTCCGGGGAGCTGTTTTTT
TRBV6-2/TRBV6-3,once,TRBD2,TRBJ2-3,CASSYGRAKDTQYF,TGTGCCAGCAGTTACGGGAGGGCCAAAGATACGCAGTATTTT
TRBV19,few,NA,TRBJ2-6,CASLDRYSSGANVLTF,TGTGCCAGTTTGGACAGATATTCCTCTGGGGCCAACGTCCTGACTTTC
TRBV11-2,NA,TRBD2,TRBJ2-1,CASSLGSGGANEQFF,TGTGCCAGCAGCTTAGGTAGCGGGGGGGCCAATGAGCAGTTCTTC
TRBV7-2,NA,NA,TRBJ1-1,CASSRRLNTEAFF,TGTGCCAGCAGCCGGAGGTTGAACACTGAAGCTTTCTTT
TRBV9,NA,TRBD2,TRBJ2-5,CASSSRSGRAGETQYF,TGTGCCAGCAGCAGTAGGAGCGGGAGGGCCGGGGAGACCCAGTACTTC
TRBV5-4,NA,TRBD2,TRBJ2-3,CASGTSGSADTQYF,TGTGCCAGCGGGACTAGCGGGAGTGCAGATACGCAGTATTTT
TRBV7-2,once,TRBD2,TRBJ2-1,CASSSASSGRSYNEQFF,TGTGCCAGCAGCTCGGCCTCTAGCGGGAGGTCCTACAATGAGCAGTTCTTC
TRBV5-4,NA,NA,TRBJ1-6,CASSFSFAVDNSPLHF,TGTGCCAGCAGCTTCTCGTTCGCAGTGGATAATTCACCCCTCCACTTT
TRBV10-3,NA,TRBD1,TRBJ1-4,CAISATGATNEKLFF,TGTGCCATCAGTGCGACAGGGGCTACTAATGAAAAACTGTTTTTT
TRBV5-5,NA,NA,TRBJ2-1,CASSLKPGVSEQFF,TGTGCCAGCAGCTTGAAGCCCGGAGTAAGCGAGCAGTTCTTC
TRBV7-8,NA,NA,TRBJ2-1,CASSLEGGGNNEQFF,TGTGCCAGCAGCCTTGAGGGAGGGGGTAACAATGAGCAGTTCTTC
TRBV6-5,NA,NA,TRBJ1-1,CASHLRGGTEAFF,TGTGCCAGCCACCTCAGGGGTGGCACTGAAGCTTTCTTT
TRBV5-1,once,NA,TRBJ2-1,CASRRGYNEQFF,TGCGCCAGCAGAAGGGGATACAATGAGCAGTTCTTC
TRBV5-1,NA,TRBD1,TRBJ2-2,CASSLAGTGTGELFF,TGCGCCAGCAGCTTGGCCGGGACAGGGACCGGGGAGCTGTTTTTT
TRBV24-1,NA,NA,TRBJ2-5,CATSVQGGQETQYF,TGTGCCACCAGTGTCCAGGGCGGACAAGAGACCCAGTACTTC
TRBV7-2,few,NA,TRBJ1-3,CASSHPTGNTIYF,TGTGCCAGCAGCCACCCGACAGGAAACACCATATATTTT
TRBV7-8,once,TRBD2,TRBJ2-7,CASSLGVAGGSSYEQYF,TGTGCCAGCAGCTTAGGAGTAGCGGGAGGGTCTTCCTACGAGCAGTACTTC
TRBV15,NA,NA,TRBJ2-4,CATSRGASVAKNIQYF,TGTGCCACCAGCAGAGGAGCAAGTGTAGCCAAAAACATTCAGTACTTC
TRBV2,NA,NA,TRBJ1-1,CASSARNMNTEAFF,TGTGCCAGCAGCGCCAGGAACATGAACACTGAAGCTTTCTTT
TRBV3-1/TRBV3-2,NA,NA,TRBJ2-5,CASSRLQETQYF,TGTGCCAGCAGCCGACTTCAAGAGACCCAGTACTTC
TRBV10-1,NA,NA,TRBJ2-5,CASRGTLRQETQYF,TGCGCCAGCAGGGGGACACTAAGGCAAGAGACCCAGTACTTC
TRBV21-1,NA,NA,TRBJ1-6,CASSKISRGRFGNSPLHF,TGTGCCAGCAGCAAAATCTCGAGGGGGCGGTTTGGAAATTCACCCCTCCACTTT
TRBV5-6,once,TRBD2,TRBJ2-2,CASSLGGGAVPGELFF,TGTGCCAGCAGCTTGGGCGGGGGGGCCGTCCCCGGGGAGCTGTTTTTT
TRBV3-1/TRBV3-2,NA,NA,TRBJ1-2,CASSQGGVFIYGYTF,TGTGCCAGCAGCCAGGGGGGGGTCTTCATCTATGGCTACACCTTC
TRBV4-3,NA,TRBD2,TRBJ2-7,CASSQSRVPSGRAHSSYEQYF,TGCGCCAGCAGCCAGAGCAGGGTACCTAGCGGGAGGGCCCACAGCTCCTACGAGCAGTACTTC
TRBV30,NA,NA,TRBJ2-7,CALEIRPYEQYF,TGTGCCTTGGAAATCAGGCCCTACGAGCAGTACTTC
TRBV9,once,TRBD2,TRBJ2-1,CASSVASGGLQSNEQFF,TGTGCCAGCAGCGTAGCCAGCGGGGGGCTCCAATCCAATGAGCAGTTCTTC
TRBV28,once,TRBD2,TRBJ2-1,CASSQTSGIPNEQFF,TGTGCCAGCAGTCAGACTAGCGGGATCCCCAATGAGCAGTTCTTC
TRBV11-3,NA,NA,TRBJ2-1,CASSLGWAYNEQFF,TGTGCCAGCAGCTTAGGGTGGGCATACAATGAGCAGTTCTTC
TRBV28,NA,NA,TRBJ2-1,CASSLKRSSYNEQFF,TGTGCCAGCAGTTTGAAGCGGAGCTCCTACAATGAGCAGTTCTTC
TRBV7-9,NA,TRBD2,TRBJ2-2,CASSLASGGATAGELFF,TGTGCCAGCAGCTTAGCCAGCGGGGGGGCTACGGCCGGGGAGCTGTTTTTT